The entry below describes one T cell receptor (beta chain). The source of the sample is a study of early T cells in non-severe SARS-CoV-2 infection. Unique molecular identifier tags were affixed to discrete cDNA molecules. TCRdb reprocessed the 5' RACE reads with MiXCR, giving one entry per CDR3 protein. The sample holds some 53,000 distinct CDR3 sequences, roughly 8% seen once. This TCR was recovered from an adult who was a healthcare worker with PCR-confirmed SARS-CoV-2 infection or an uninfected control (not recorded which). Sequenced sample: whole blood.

The CDR3 loop is CASSLGPGADTEAFF. The CDR3 bases are TGTGCCAGCAGCTTAGGTCCAGGGGCGGACACTGAAGCTTTCTTT. The V call is TRBV7-9, the J call TRBJ1-1; D is perhaps TRBD1 (6 bases). The CDR3 sequence is 15 residues long. Germline V lookup: CDR1 SEHNR, CDR2 FQNEAQ (reference sequence). Trimming took off 1 base at V and 3 bases at J, with 12 bases between the two ends. Together with reference TRBV7-9 and TRBJ1-1, the CDR3 gives the full variable domain: DTGVSQNPRHKITKRGQNVTFRCDPISEHNRLYWYRQTLGQGPEFLTYFQNEAQLEKSRLLSDRFSAERPKGSFSTLEIQRTEQGDSAMYLCASSLGPGADTEAFFGQGTRLTVV.